Listed below are T cell receptor beta chains from one sample, sequenced in a study of CD8+CD57+ T cells in acquired aplastic anemia. TCRdb recomputed calls from the reads with MiXCR, one row per CDR3 protein. The data show about 190,000 distinct CDR3 sequences, 48% seen once. The sequencing input was sorted CD4+, CD8+, or CD8+CD57+ T cells (not recorded which) from PBMCs. These receptors all come from a human donor with aplastic anemia. The CDR3 runs from the conserved cysteine through the conserved F or W. D genes are given only for firm matches. Clone size, where shown, is once, few, many, or a class for clones that have expanded.

TRBV6-1	TRBJ2-1	TRBD2	.	CASSPGSLAGVGEQFF	TGTGCCAGCAGCCCCGGGTCACTAGCGGGAGTGGGTGAGCAGTTCTTC
TRBV15	TRBJ2-2	.	.	CATSRQGTGELFF	TGTGCCACCAGCAGACAGGGTACCGGGGAGCTGTTTTTT
TRBV11-3	TRBJ1-3	.	many	CASSEQSGNTIYF	TGTGCCAGCAGTGAACAAAGTGGAAACACCATATATTTT
TRBV2	TRBJ2-7	.	.	CASSDNGPSSEQYF	TGTGCCAGCAGTGATAATGGTCCTAGCTCCGAGCAGTACTTC
TRBV19	TRBJ2-7	.	.	CASSSTPMNYEQYF	TGTGCCAGTAGTTCAACCCCTATGAACTACGAGCAGTACTTC
TRBV2	TRBJ1-1	TRBD1	many	CASSAGQGAREAFF	TGTGCCAGCAGTGCGGGACAGGGGGCTCGCGAGGCTTTCTTT
TRBV3-1	TRBJ1-1	.	few	CASSRSQTTEAFF	TGTGCCAGCAGCCGTTCACAGACCACTGAAGCTTTCTTT
TRBV9	TRBJ2-3	.	many	CASSAAPPRADTQYF	TGTGCCAGCAGCGCGGCCCCTCCTCGGGCAGATACGCAGTATTTT
TRBV24-1	TRBJ2-5	TRBD1	medium-sized	CATSDPTGSGETQYF	TGTGCCACCAGTGATCCGACAGGGTCGGGGGAGACCCAGTACTTC
TRBV19	TRBJ1-2	.	many	CASSSTSGDGYTF	TGTGCCAGTAGCTCCACGTCGGGCGATGGCTACACCTTC
TRBV2	TRBJ2-4	.	many	CASRKRGTKNIQYF	TGTGCCAGCAGGAAGAGGGGCACCAAAAACATTCAGTACTTC
TRBV28	TRBJ2-6	.	.	CASSLGVRAGANVLTF	TGTGCCAGCAGTTTAGGAGTCAGGGCTGGGGCCAACGTCCTGACTTTC
TRBV12-3/TRBV12-4	TRBJ1-5	.	.	CASSLGRVNQPQHF	TGTGCCAGCAGTTTAGGCCGGGTCAATCAGCCCCAGCATTTT
TRBV7-9	TRBJ1-1	.	few	CASLGGNTEAFF	TGTGCCAGCTTAGGAGGGAACACTGAAGCTTTCTTT
TRBV19	TRBJ2-7	TRBD2	few	CASSPGLVRYEQYF	TGTGCCAGTAGCCCCGGACTAGTTAGATACGAGCAGTACTTC
TRBV19	TRBJ1-6	.	.	CASSLRDGLCSPLHF	TGTGCCAGTAGTCTCCGGGACGGACTATGTTCACCCCTCCACTTT
TRBV11-2	TRBJ2-5	TRBD1	many	CASSLSRTGYETQYF	TGTGCCAGCAGCTTATCTCGGACAGGGTACGAGACCCAGTACTTC
TRBV7-9	TRBJ1-2	TRBD1	many	CASSLWTGDGYTF	TGTGCCAGCAGCTTATGGACAGGGGATGGCTACACCTTC
TRBV12-3/TRBV12-4	TRBJ2-7	.	.	CASSVDGPYEQYF	TGTGCCAGCAGTGTGGACGGGCCCTACGAGCAGTACTTC
TRBV12-3/TRBV12-4	TRBJ2-7	TRBD2	many	CASSLRAGGNYEQYF	TGTGCCAGCAGTTTAAGGGCGGGAGGGAACTACGAGCAGTACTTC